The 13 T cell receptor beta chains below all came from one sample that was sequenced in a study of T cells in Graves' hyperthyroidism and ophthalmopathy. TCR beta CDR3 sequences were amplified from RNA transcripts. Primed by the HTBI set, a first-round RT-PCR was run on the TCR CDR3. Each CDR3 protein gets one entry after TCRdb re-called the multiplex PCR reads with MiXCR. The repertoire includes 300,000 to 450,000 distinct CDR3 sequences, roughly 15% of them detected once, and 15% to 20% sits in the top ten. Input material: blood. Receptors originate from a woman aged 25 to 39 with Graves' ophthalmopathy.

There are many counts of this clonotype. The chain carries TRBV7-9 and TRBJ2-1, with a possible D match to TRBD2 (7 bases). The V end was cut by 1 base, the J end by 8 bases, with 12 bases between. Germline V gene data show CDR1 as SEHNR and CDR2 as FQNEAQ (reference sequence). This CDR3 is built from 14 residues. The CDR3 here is CASSLGWGGHEQFF. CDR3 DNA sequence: TGTGCCAGCAGCTTAGGGTGGGGGGGGCATGAGCAGTTCTTC.

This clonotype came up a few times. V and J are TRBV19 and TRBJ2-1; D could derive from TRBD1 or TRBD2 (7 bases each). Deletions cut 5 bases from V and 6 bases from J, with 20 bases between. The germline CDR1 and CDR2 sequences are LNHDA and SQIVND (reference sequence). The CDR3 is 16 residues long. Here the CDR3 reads CASSGARGGTFNEQFF. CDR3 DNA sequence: TGTGCCAGTAGTGGCGCCAGGGGGGGAACTTTCAATGAGCAGTTCTTC.

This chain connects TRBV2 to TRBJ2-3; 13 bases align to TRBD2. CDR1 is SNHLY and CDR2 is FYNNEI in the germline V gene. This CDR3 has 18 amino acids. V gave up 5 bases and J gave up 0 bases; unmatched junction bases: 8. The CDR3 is CASSKTGTSGVSTDTQYF. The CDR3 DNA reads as TGTGCCAGCAGTAAAACTGGGACTAGCGGGGTCAGCACAGATACGCAGTATTTT.

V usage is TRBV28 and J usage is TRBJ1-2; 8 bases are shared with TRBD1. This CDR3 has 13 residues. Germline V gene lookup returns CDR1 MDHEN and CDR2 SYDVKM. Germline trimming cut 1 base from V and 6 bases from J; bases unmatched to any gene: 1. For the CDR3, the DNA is TGTGCCAGCAGTTTATCAGGGGGCAATGGCTACACCTTC. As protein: CASSLSGGNGYTF.

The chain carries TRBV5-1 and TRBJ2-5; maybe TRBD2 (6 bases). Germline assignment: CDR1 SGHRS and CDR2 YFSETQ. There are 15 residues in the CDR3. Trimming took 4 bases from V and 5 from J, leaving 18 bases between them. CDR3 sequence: CASSPGTSPGETQYF. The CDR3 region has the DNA TGCGCCAGCAGCCCCGGGACTTCACCTGGGGAGACCCAGTACTTC.

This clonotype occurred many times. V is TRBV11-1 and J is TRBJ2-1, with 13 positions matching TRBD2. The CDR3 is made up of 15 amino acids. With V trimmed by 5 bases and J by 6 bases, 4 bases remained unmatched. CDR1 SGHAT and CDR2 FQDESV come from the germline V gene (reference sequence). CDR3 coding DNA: TGTGCCAGCAGCGCTACTAGCGGGGGGGCCAATGAGCAGTTCTTC. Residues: CASSATSGGANEQFF. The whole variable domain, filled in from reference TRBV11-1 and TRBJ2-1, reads EAEVAQSPRYKITEKSQAVAFWCDPISGHATLYWYRQILGQGPELLVQFQDESVVDDSQLPKDRFSAERLKGVDSTLKIQPAELGDSAMYLCASSATSGGANEQFFGPGTRLTVL.

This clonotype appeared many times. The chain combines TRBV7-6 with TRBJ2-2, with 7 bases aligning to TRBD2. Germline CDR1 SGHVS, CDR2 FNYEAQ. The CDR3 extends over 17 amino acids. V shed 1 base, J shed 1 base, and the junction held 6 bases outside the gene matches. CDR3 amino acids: CASSLGLAVENTGELFF. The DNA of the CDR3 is TGTGCCAGCAGCTTAGGACTAGCAGTCGAGAACACCGGGGAGCTGTTTTTT.

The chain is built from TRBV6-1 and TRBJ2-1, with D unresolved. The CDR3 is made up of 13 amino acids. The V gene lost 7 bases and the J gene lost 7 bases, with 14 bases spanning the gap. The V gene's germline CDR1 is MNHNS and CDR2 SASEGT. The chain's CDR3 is CASTDPDRNEQFF. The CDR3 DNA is TGTGCCAGCACCGACCCGGATAGGAATGAGCAGTTCTTC.

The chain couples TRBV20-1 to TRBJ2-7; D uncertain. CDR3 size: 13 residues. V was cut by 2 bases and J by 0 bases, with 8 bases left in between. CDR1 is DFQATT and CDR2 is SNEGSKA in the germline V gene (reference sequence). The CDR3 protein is CSARSRPSYEQYF. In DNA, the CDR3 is TGCAGTGCTAGATCGCGTCCCTCCTACGAGCAGTACTTC.

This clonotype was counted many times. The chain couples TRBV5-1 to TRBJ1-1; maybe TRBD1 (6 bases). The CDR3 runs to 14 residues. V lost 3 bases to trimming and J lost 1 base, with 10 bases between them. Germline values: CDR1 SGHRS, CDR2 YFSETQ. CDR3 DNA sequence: TGCGCCAGCAGCTGGTTGACAGGGAACACTGAAGCTTTCTTT. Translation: CASSWLTGNTEAFF. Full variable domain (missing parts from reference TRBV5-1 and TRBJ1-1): KAGVTQTPRYLIKTRGQQVTLSCSPISGHRSVSWYQQTPGQGLQFLFEYFSETQRNKGNFPGRFSGRQFSNSRSEMNVSTLELGDSALYLCASSWLTGNTEAFFGQGTRLTVV.

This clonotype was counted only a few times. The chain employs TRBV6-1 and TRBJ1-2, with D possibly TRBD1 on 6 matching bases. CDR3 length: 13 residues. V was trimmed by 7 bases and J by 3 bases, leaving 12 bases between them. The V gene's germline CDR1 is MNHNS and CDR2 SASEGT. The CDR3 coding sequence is TGTGCCAGCACCAAGGGGGTCGACTATGGCTACACCTTC. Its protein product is CASTKGVDYGYTF.

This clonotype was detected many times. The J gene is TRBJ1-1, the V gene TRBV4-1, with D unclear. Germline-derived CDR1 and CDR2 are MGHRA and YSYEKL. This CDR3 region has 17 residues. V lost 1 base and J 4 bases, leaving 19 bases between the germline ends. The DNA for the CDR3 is TGCGCCAGCAGCCAAGTCTCGTCCGCGGGGTTTCGCACTGAAGCTTTCTTT. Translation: CASSQVSSAGFRTEAFF.

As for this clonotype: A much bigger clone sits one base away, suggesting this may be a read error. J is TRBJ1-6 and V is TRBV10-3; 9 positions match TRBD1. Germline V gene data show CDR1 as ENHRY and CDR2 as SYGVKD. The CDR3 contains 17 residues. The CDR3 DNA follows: TGTGCCATCCGGGGCGGGACAGGGATCTCCTATAATTCACCCCCCCACTTT. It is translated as CAIRGGTGISYNSPPHF.